This T cell receptor (beta chain) came from a study of cytomegalovirus exposure and HLA in healthy donors (dated by TCRdb to between 2016 and 2019). Some background on the complete study: An earlier analysis of approximately 600 of the donors reported 276 Gb of sequence data and about 100 million unique TCR beta sequences from 150 million to 200 million T cells. Donor age, sex, ethnicity and CMV serostatus were compiled alongside the repertoire data. Roughly 310 gigabases of sequencing data and 70 million to 100 million unique TCR sequences were included in an early release covering several hundred HLA-typed donors. Among approximately 370 genotyped donors of the cohort, an average of around 250,000 unique TCR beta nucleotide sequences was sequenced per donor, of which about 19% were non-productive. Typing coverage differed by locus: A, B, C, DRB1 and DQB1 were typed in roughly 629-630 donors, DQA1 in approximately 520, DPA1 in approximately 600, and DPB1 in about 450. Among the approximately 400 genotyped donors, under 90% belonged to the genetic ancestry cluster associated with self-reported Caucasian donors. A separate validation cohort of more than 100 different subjects was used in addition to the approximately 700-subject first cohort. A later genetic analysis used genome-wide SNP genotypes for 398 of the 666 donors, treating that subset as a discovery cohort. The later analysis used no new phenotypic data to find candidate immune exposures, relying instead on TCR beta sequences and their occurrence across donors. Several DR-DQ haplotypes were handled as single units for association and clustering because linkage in the cohort was strong. HLA typing included class I and class II loci at four-digit resolution. The study used immunosequencing to profile the T cell repertoires of several hundred subjects and linked those repertoires to cytomegalovirus serostatus. Every repertoire in the discovery cohort had been generated on one and the same sequencing platform. To predict cytomegalovirus infection status, the study brought together high-throughput TCR immunosequencing, statistical association of individual TCRs with disease status, and machine learning. An earlier analysis of more than 450 of the donors used high-throughput TCR beta sequencing to judge whether each TCR beta V gene segment behaved as functional or pseudogenic. The study aimed to test whether cataloging public T cell receptors could reveal signatures of past pathogen exposure. In a later analysis, previously published TCR beta repertoires from about 670 donors were re-analyzed and high-resolution HLA genotyping was added so that TCR occurrence patterns could be studied. General findings and caveats noted by the study authors: According to a later analysis, TCR association rates differed among HLA loci, with DRB1 alleles showing the most associated TCRs and HLA-C alleles showing the fewest. A later genetic analysis associated a missense DCLRE1C variant with V-gene and J-gene trimming of TCR beta chains, and an independent cohort replicated the association. The classifier was reported to diagnose cytomegalovirus status with high specificity and sensitivity in both the original cohort and the validation cohort. A group of highly shared sequence variants was considered likely to be a technical artifact of the sequencing pipeline. When HLA alleles, especially DR and DQ, strongly co-occurred, attributing TCR associations to individual alleles was difficult. A later genetic analysis reported fewer N-insertions in productive TCRs among donors in an Asian-associated ancestry cluster than the roughly 700-donor mean. In a later analysis, around 17,000 TCR beta sequences were associated with specific HLA alleles at a false discovery rate of 0.05. Immune exposure information for the cohort was limited to CMV serostatus. In a later analysis, HLA-associated TCR beta chains showed more clonal expansion and lower generation probabilities than non-associated chains that were equally common. Because counts were too low, approximately 15 rarely observed V segments, including chromosome 9 orphons, were excluded from the earlier analysis of several hundred of the donors. According to a later analysis, parvovirus B19, influenza, CMV and Epstein-Barr virus appeared linked to several top co-occurrence clusters. A later analysis found that most CMV-associated TCR beta chains appeared HLA-restricted, with HLA associations seemingly driven largely by CMV exposure. In this cohort, only TCR beta chains were sequenced, and detectable features were limited by the absence of alpha or paired-chain data. A further reported finding was that TCR beta sequences accurately predicted the HLA-A and HLA-B alleles for most subjects in the first cohort. In the study, 150 to 200 TCR beta chains were listed as associated with cytomegalovirus. The authors suggested that the approach could potentially be extended to other disease states and immunological phenotypes. Some IMGT-functional V segments, including TRBV6-2 and TRBV6-3, could not be told apart with the 87-base-pair reads, so those segments were excluded. Correlated functional status among segregating V segments might reflect linkage disequilibrium, but an unknown experimental factor could not be ruled out. Because HLA typing was missing for some donors at each locus, association tests included only the typed subset. Three of the identified cytomegalovirus-associated TCR beta chains were confirmed in vitro to be specific for cytomegalovirus antigens. An earlier analysis of around 540 of the donors showed that most TCR beta V segments appeared in productive rearrangements either about 87% or about 30% of the time, which broadly matched IMGT annotations. Across donors, most TCR sequences were observed very rarely, whereas some public TCRs were present in many individuals. Roughly uniform sequencing depth across donors was assumed in presence/absence analyses, although this assumption may not hold.

Concerning this clone: The antigen it binds to is not known. One base away there is no much larger clone; base qualities are not given.

In total, roughly 670 healthy bone marrow donors made up the cohort. Cohort members were all nominally healthy when sampled, although unrecorded immune exposures were likely present. The donor was CMV seronegative and belonged to the group of more than 300 seronegative cohort members. Every donor gave a peripheral blood sample, and the peripheral blood mononuclear cells from that sample were used for TCR beta sequencing. Genomic DNA extraction from the blood cell samples was performed with the Qiagen DNeasy Blood Extraction Kit. To prepare the library, the immunoSEQ multiplex PCR assay was applied. For the multiplex PCR, a mixture combining 60 forward primers for TCR Vbeta segments and 13 reverse primers for TCR Jbeta segments was used. A multiplex PCR assay on genomic DNA amplified the CDR3 region of rearranged TCR beta genes. Amplified TCR beta libraries were sequenced as 87-base-pair reads on the Illumina HiSeq System. Under the source paper's analysis protocol: Across the 670 or so repertoires, a later analysis counted 75 million to 90 million unique TCR beta chains, 9.5 million to 12 million of which were shared by at least two donors. Raw reads were error-corrected and collapsed into unique sequences by a nearest-neighbor algorithm in which closely related sequences were merged to remove PCR and sequencing errors. V, D and J gene segments were assigned by aligning CDR3 sequences to IMGT reference sequences. For a sequence to be retained, a match of at least six nucleotides was required to both a V gene segment and a J gene segment. Rearrangements were called productive when the CDR3 lacked stop codons and stayed in frame with V and J; all others were non-productive. CDR3 was defined by IMGT convention, running from the second conserved V-encoded cysteine to the conserved J-encoded phenylalanine. In an earlier analysis of around 570 of the donors, sequences lacking an unambiguous match to a single V gene segment were excluded. An earlier analysis of almost 600 of the donors classified V segments as functional when productive rearrangements were above 56.7% and as segregating when the standard deviation between donors was above 5%. To diagnose cytomegalovirus status from the catalog of TCR beta chain sequences, a statistical classification framework was built. In a later analysis, V and J genes were assigned by comparing TCR nucleotide sequences against IMGT/GENE-DB human TR gene sequences. Using the TCRdist pipeline, a later analysis assigned CDR3 sequences along with most-parsimonious VDJ recombination scenarios. In a later analysis, every TCR beta chain was defined by the combination of its CDR3 amino acid sequence and its V-gene family, and reads without a unique V-gene family were dropped. To address suspected cross-contamination and a sequencing artifact, a later analysis removed 550 to 750 highly shared, low-generation-probability nucleotide sequences. A later analysis calculated a clonal expansion index for each public chain from normalized within-repertoire ranks of inferred template counts. In a later analysis, generation probabilities were computed with a VDJ recombination model fitted to out-of-frame rearrangements, and the resulting probabilities were checked against IGoR. Hypergeometric tests were used in a later analysis to score TCR-TCR, TCR-HLA and TCR-CMV co-occurrence, with a repertoire-size bias correction applied to the TCR pairs. In a later analysis, false discovery rates were estimated by permuting HLA or CMV assignments 20 times. In a later analysis, co-occurring TCRs were grouped using DBSCAN, and TCRdist sequence similarity was added for clustering within HLA-allele-positive subsets. Co-occurrence clustering excluded repertoires with fewer than 30,000 or more than 120,000 public chains, plus five with anomalous nucleotide sharing. Imported from immuneACCESS, the table was reduced by TCRdb to in-frame sequences with V and J called. These copies leave out some clones; in studies compared against another copy, an unresolved V gene accounts for under half, and the cause of the remainder is not known. The V and J calls and clone size are taken from that table; D and trimming were inferred from the DNA. The sample table holds about 140,000 clones, of which 65% to 80% were seen once. Over 3% of the sample comes from the top ten.

Per the germline V gene, SGHVS is the CDR1 and FNYEAQ is the CDR2. V is cut by 3 bases and J by 2 bases, and the space between the germline ends is 8 bases. The cysteine opens and the phenylalanine closes a CDR3 of 13 amino acids. Solely the CDR3 DNA is kept, with 39 bases framed from the first base. The rearrangement combines TRBV7-6 with TRBJ2-7; TRBD1 might be the D gene, on 6 matching bases. Material for sequencing was PBMCs. The sequence was obtained from a man aged 40-49 years in good health and CMV-seronegative. The DNA is TGTGCCAGCAGCTTCGGACAGACCTACGAGCAGTACTTC. Translated, it gives CASSFGQTYEQYF.